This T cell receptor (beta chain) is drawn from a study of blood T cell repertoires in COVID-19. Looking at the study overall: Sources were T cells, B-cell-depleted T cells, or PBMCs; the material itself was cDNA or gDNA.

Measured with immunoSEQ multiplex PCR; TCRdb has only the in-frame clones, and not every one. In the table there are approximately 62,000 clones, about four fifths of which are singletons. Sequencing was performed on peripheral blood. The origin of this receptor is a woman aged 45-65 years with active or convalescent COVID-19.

The CDR3 is CASSPRGGHGYTF. The CDR3 DNA is TGTGCCAGCAGCCCCCGGGGAGGCCATGGCTACACCTTC. This sequence joins TRBV11-2 and TRBJ1-2, with unresolved D. The CDR3 loop spans 13 amino acids. V was shortened by 5 bases and J by 6 bases, with 13 bases between the two germline ends. Germline-derived CDR1 and CDR2 are SGHAT and FQNNGV.